The next 20 T cell receptor beta chains were all read from a single sample in a study of metastatic and nonmetastatic thyroid tumors. TCRdb ran MiXCR on the PCR reads. The sample shows about 12,000 clones, about 34% of them seen only once. The entire patient cohort was treatment-naive prior to thyroid surgery. The sample was tumor tissue. The receptors stem from a male donor with papillary thyroid cancer or a benign thyroid nodule (not recorded which). Some clones in this sample may be carry-over from other donors' samples.

This clone is labeled as large. The chain employs TRBV28 and TRBJ1-1; D perhaps matches TRBD1 (5 bases). Germline values: CDR1 MDHEN, CDR2 SYDVKM. Deletions cut 6 bases from V and 0 bases from J, with 14 bases between. This CDR3 has 15 residues. CDR3 region: CASRTPGTVNTEAFF. The CDR3 DNA follows: TGTGCCAGCAGGACCCCCGGGACTGTGAACACTGAAGCTTTCTTT.

This clone was seen a few times. The V and J genes are TRBV6-1 and TRBJ2-7; D is unresolved. Trimming took 4 bases from V and 3 from J, leaving 7 bases between them. The CDR3 consists of 12 residues. Germline V gene data show CDR1 as MNHNS and CDR2 as SASEGT. The CDR3 spells CASSGGYYEQYF. The CDR3, as DNA: TGTGCCAGCAGTGGGGGATACTACGAGCAGTACTTC.

This clone has a single count. The rearrangement uses TRBV11-3 and TRBJ2-5; no clear D gene. The CDR3 is 12 residues long. V shed 0 bases and J shed 6 bases, with 5 bases lying between them. In germline, CDR1 is SGHNT, CDR2 YENEEA. This CDR3 reads CASSLEVKTQYF. CDR3 sequence (DNA): TGTGCCAGCAGCTTAGAGGTCAAGACCCAGTACTTC.

Details on this clone: Compared with germline, one end of the junction differs, possibly owing to a read error. This sequence joins TRBV7-8 and TRBJ2-1, with 7 bases matching TRBD2. The V gene's germline CDR1 is SGHVS and CDR2 FQNEAQ. CDR3 size: 17 residues. The CDR3 DNA reads TGTGCCACCAGCTTAGGGTATCGACTAGCAGTTTCTAATGAGCAGTTCTTC. Translating it yields CATSLGYRLAVSNEQFF. Together with reference TRBV7-8 and TRBJ2-1, the CDR3 gives the full variable domain: GAGVSQSPRYKVAKRGQDVALRCDPISGHVSLFWYQQALGQGPEFLTYFQNEAQLDKSGLPSDRFFAERPEGSVSTLKIQRTQQEDSAVYLCATSLGYRLAVSNEQFFGPGTRLTVL.

The chain has TRBV4-1 and TRBJ1-1; no firm D call. The germline gives CDR1 MGHRA, CDR2 YSYEKL. This CDR3 is 13 amino acids long. Trimming left V 4 bases short and J 1 base short, with 7 bases between. In DNA form, the CDR3 reads TGCGCCAGCAGCCCACCGGAGAACACTGAAGCTTTCTTT. Its translation: CASSPPENTEAFF.

V usage is TRBV9 and J usage is TRBJ1-1, with D perhaps TRBD1 (6 bases). Germline lookup yields CDR1 SGDLS and CDR2 YYNGEE. The CDR3 extends over 13 amino acids. V shed 0 bases and J shed 8 bases, with 11 bases lying between them. CDR3 sequence reads: CASSVAGATEAFF. The CDR3 nucleotides are TGTGCCAGCAGCGTAGCGGGGGCGACCGAAGCTTTCTTT.

The chain carries TRBV2 and TRBJ1-1; 8 bases align to TRBD1. The CDR3 is made up of 18 amino acids. Germline CDR1 SNHLY, CDR2 FYNNEI. The junction had 12 bases not matched to a gene; V was cut back by 2 bases and J by 1 base. DNA of the CDR3: TGTGCCAGCAGTGAACAGGGGGCACAAAACGGCAGGAACACTGAAGCTTTCTTT. As protein: CASSEQGAQNGRNTEAFF.

This chain links TRBV18 with TRBJ1-1; D is perhaps TRBD1 (6 bases). Trimming cost V 1 base and J 3 bases, with 12 bases left between them. The CDR3 is 15 residues long. Germline values: CDR1 KGHSH, CDR2 LQKENI. CDR3 sequence reads: CASSPLRGRDTEAFF. CDR3 nucleotide sequence: TGTGCCAGCTCACCACTCCGGGGGCGAGACACTGAAGCTTTCTTT.

The chain couples TRBV6-4 to TRBJ1-5; weak D call: TRBD1 (5 bases). The CDR3 has 16 amino acids. CDR1 and CDR2 (germline): MRHNA, SNTAGT. The V gene lost 8 bases and the J gene lost 5 bases, with 22 bases spanning the gap. In DNA form, the CDR3 reads TGTGCCAGCGGCGGCGGGACCCCAGAAGGCCATCAGCCCCAGCATTTT. Translating it yields CASGGGTPEGHQPQHF.

In this sample, this clone is medium-sized (0.01 to 0.1%). This chain links TRBV7-9 with TRBJ2-7, with TRBD1 identical over 7 bases. The trim removed 3 bases at V and 9 bases at J, leaving 11 bases unmatched. Germline V gives CDR1 SEHNR, CDR2 FQNEAQ (reference sequence). This CDR3 spans 14 amino acids. The CDR3 protein is CASSLVGTVEVQYF. DNA of the CDR3: TGTGCCAGCAGCTTGGTCGGGACAGTCGAGGTGCAGTACTTC.

Only a few counts were recorded for this clone. Other nucleotide sequences from this sample produce the same CDR3. V is TRBV4-1 and J is TRBJ2-5; 8 bases line up with TRBD2. From germline, CDR1 is MGHRA and CDR2 YSYEKL. V was clipped by 4 bases and J by 4 bases; unmatched bases: 17. This CDR3 comprises 18 residues. CDR3 residues: CASSPTSGRSGVVETQYF. CDR3 DNA sequence: TGCGCCAGCAGCCCTACTAGCGGTAGATCTGGGGTGGTAGAGACCCAGTACTTC.

The chain couples TRBV28 to TRBJ2-3; TRBD2 matches 8 bases. Unmatched junction bases numbered 6, after V lost 4 bases and J lost 3 bases. Germline V gives CDR1 MDHEN, CDR2 SYDVKM. The CDR3 is 15 amino acids. The CDR3 is CASSSPGGPTDTQYF. The CDR3 DNA sequence: TGTGCCAGCAGTTCCCCGGGAGGGCCGACAGATACGCAGTATTTT.

By share, this clone ranks as medium-sized (0.01 to 0.1%). This chain joins TRBV3-1 and TRBJ2-7; D assignment may be TRBD1 or TRBD2 (5 bases each). CDR3 length equals 17 residues. Between the trimmed V and J ends, which lost 4 bases and 5 bases, there was a span of 24 bases. Germline V gene lookup returns CDR1 LGHDT and CDR2 YNNKEL (reference sequence). The CDR3 is CASSPFTGTIPLNEQYF. The CDR3 DNA reads as TGTGCCAGCAGCCCCTTTACCGGGACCATACCTTTAAACGAGCAGTACTTC.

This clone has only a few counts. The V and J genes are TRBV6-1 and TRBJ2-5; TRBD2 matches at 10 bases. The germline CDR1 and CDR2 sequences are MNHNS and SASEGT. This CDR3 spans 17 amino acids. V shed 2 bases, J shed 0 bases, and the junction held 6 bases outside the gene matches. The CDR3 sequence is CASSEWGLAGDQETQYF. CDR3 nucleotides: TGTGCCAGCAGTGAATGGGGCCTAGCGGGGGACCAAGAGACCCAGTACTTC.

The V call is TRBV28, the J call TRBJ2-1, with 7 nucleotides matching TRBD2. Trimming removed 5 bases from V and 9 bases from J; junction bases left unmatched: 10. Germline V gene data show CDR1 as MDHEN and CDR2 as SYDVKM. The CDR3 is made up of 14 amino acids. The DNA for the CDR3 is TGTGCCAGCAGTACCCTATCGGGAGGAAGTGAGCAGTTCTTC. Amino acid sequence: CASSTLSGGSEQFF.

Only a few counts were recorded for this clone. In this CDR3 the conserved last residue, phenylalanine or tryptophan, is missing, so a read error is likely. The chain combines TRBV28 with TRBJ2-7; D not certain. The germline gives CDR1 MDHEN, CDR2 SYDVKM. Trimming removed 8 bases from V and 1 base from J, with 9 bases in between. The length of the CDR3 is 12 residues. CDR3 residues: CASQGISYEQYI. The CDR3 nucleotides read TGTGCCAGCCAAGGTATATCCTACGAGCAGTACATC.

The chain uses TRBV7-2 and TRBJ2-7, with 9 nucleotides matching TRBD2. The CDR3 extends over 15 amino acids. V was clipped by 1 base and J by 6 bases; unmatched bases: 7. Germline V gene data show CDR1 as SGHTA and CDR2 as FQGNSA. The CDR3 reads CASSLGSSGTVEQYF. The DNA of the CDR3 is TGTGCCAGCAGCTTAGGGTCTAGCGGGACGGTCGAGCAGTACTTC.

The chain links TRBV12-3 or TRBV12-4 to TRBJ2-7, with D uncertain. The CDR3 is made up of 13 amino acids. Trimming shortened V by 5 bases and J by 3 bases, and 11 bases separated the two germline ends. In DNA form, the CDR3 reads TGTGCCAGCAGTAGTGGTACCGACTACGAGCAGTACTTC. It yields the protein CASSSGTDYEQYF.

This clone was observed a handful of times. The V gene is TRBV29-1, the J gene TRBJ2-3; D remains ambiguous. V gave up 4 bases and J gave up 6 bases, with 23 bases separating them. The germline V gene encodes CDR1 SQVTM and CDR2 ANQGSEA. This CDR3 spans 16 amino acids. This chain's CDR3 is CSVAQMRLEVSDTQYF. The CDR3 DNA reads as TGCAGCGTTGCTCAAATGAGACTTGAGGTATCCGATACGCAGTATTTT.

V and J are TRBV7-6 and TRBJ2-1; D is uncertain. Trimming removed 4 bases from V and 1 base from J, with 14 bases in between. The CDR3 spans 16 residues. Germline V CDR1 and CDR2: SGHVS, FNYEAQ. CDR3 loop: CASSSIGSWSYNEQFF. The CDR3 coding sequence is TGTGCCAGCAGCTCTATCGGTAGCTGGTCCTACAATGAGCAGTTCTTC. The whole variable domain, remainder taken from reference TRBV7-6 and TRBJ2-1, is GAGVSQSPRYKVTKRGQDVALRCDPISGHVSLYWYRQALGQGPEFLTYFNYEAQQDKSGLPNDRFSAERPEGSISTLTIQRTEQRDSAMYRCASSSIGSWSYNEQFFGPGTRLTVL.